The 22 T cell receptor beta chains presented below share a single source sample, sequenced in a study of blood T cell repertoires in COVID-19. The assay was immunoSEQ multiplex PCR, and TCRdb's table has in-frame clones only and misses some. In the table there are some 110,000 clones, roughly four fifths of which are singletons. The material sequenced was peripheral blood. These receptors originate from a man in his 70s with active or convalescent COVID-19.

The V and J genes are TRBV19 and TRBJ1-1; D may be TRBD1 (6 bases). CDR1 and CDR2 from the germline V gene are LNHDA and SQIVND (reference sequence). Trimming cost V 4 bases and J 1 base, with 19 bases left between them. This CDR3 contains 17 residues. The CDR3 DNA is TGTGCCAGTAGTAAAATTGATCGGGGGGCCACGAACACTGAAGCTTTCTTT. This encodes CASSKIDRGATNTEAFF.

CDR3 sequence reads: CAWSVLSGRGASNEQFF. The CDR3 nucleotides read TGTGCCTGGAGTGTACTGTCCGGGCGGGGGGCATCCAATGAGCAGTTCTTC. The V and J genes are TRBV30 and TRBJ2-1; the match to TRBD2 covers 8 bases. The CDR3 is 17 residues long. Germline loops: CDR1 GTSNPN, CDR2 SVGIG (reference sequence). J gave up 6 bases and V 0 bases, and 13 bases lay outside the gene matches. Combining the CDR3 with reference TRBV30 and TRBJ2-1 gives the whole variable domain SQTIHQWPATLVQPVGSPLSLECTVEGTSNPNLYWYRQAAGRGLQLLFYSVGIGQISSEVPQNLSASRPQDRQFILSSKKLLLSDSGFYLCAWSVLSGRGASNEQFFGPGTRLTVL.

The chain recombines TRBV21-1 with TRBJ1-5. TRBV21-1 is assigned pseudogene status. The CDR3 extends over 14 amino acids. CDR3 residues: CASRKGGPNQPQHF. CDR3 nucleotides: TGTGCCAGCAGGAAAGGAGGGCCCAATCAGCCCCAGCATTTT.

This chain links TRBV7-3 with TRBJ2-3; 9 bases fit TRBD2. CDR1 is SGHTA and CDR2 is FQGTGA in the germline V gene. Unmatched junction bases numbered 6, after V lost 0 bases and J lost 5 bases. The CDR3 has 16 amino acids. CDR3 residues: CASSLTSGSGVDTQYF. CDR3 DNA: TGTGCCAGCAGCTTAACTAGCGGGAGTGGGGTAGATACGCAGTATTTT.

The gene calls are TRBV5-5 and TRBJ1-1; 8 bases agree with TRBD1. From germline, CDR1 is SGHKS and CDR2 YYEKEE (reference sequence). V lost 1 base to trimming and J lost 4 bases; unmatched junction nucleotides: 3. CDR3 length: 14 residues. CDR3 region: CASSLRTGFTEAFF. The CDR3 nucleotides read TGTGCCAGCAGCTTGCGGACAGGGTTCACTGAAGCTTTCTTT.

CDR3 protein: CASTGRVGEKLFF. The CDR3 nucleotides are TGTGCCAGCACGGGCAGGGTGGGCGAAAAACTGTTTTTT. The chain carries TRBV6-5 and TRBJ1-4; D may be TRBD1 (5 bases). With 7 bases removed from V and 8 bases from J, the gap between germline ends came to 14 bases. The CDR3 is 13 amino acids. CDR1 is MNHEY, CDR2 SVGAGI, per germline.

CDR3 nucleotide sequence: TGTGCCAGCAGTTACCTTCGGCAGGGGGCTTGGGGCTACACCTTC. As protein: CASSYLRQGAWGYTF. This chain connects TRBV6-5 to TRBJ1-2; 8 bases are a match to TRBD1. Trimming removed 2 bases from V and 8 bases from J; junction bases left unmatched: 10. Germline CDR1 reads MNHEY; CDR2 reads SVGAGI. The CDR3 is 15 amino acids.

The chain couples TRBV11-2 to TRBJ2-5, with 7 bases lining up with TRBD1. Germline V gene data show CDR1 as SGHAT and CDR2 as FQNNGV. J gave up 3 bases and V 2 bases, and 6 bases lay outside the gene matches. The CDR3 runs to 15 residues. In DNA, the CDR3 is TGTGCCAGCAGCTTACTGACAGGGACGAAAGAGACCCAGTACTTC. Residues: CASSLLTGTKETQYF.

The chain links TRBV5-1 to TRBJ2-7; weak D call: TRBD1 (6 bases). The CDR3 runs 15 residues. Trimming pared 4 bases from V and 2 bases from J, leaving 16 bases between. Germline CDR1 is SGHRS and CDR2 is YFSETQ. This CDR3 reads CASSRGQLRAYEQYF. The CDR3 DNA reads as TGCGCCAGCAGCAGGGGACAACTACGTGCCTACGAGCAGTACTTC.

The V gene is TRBV19, the J gene TRBJ1-2; TRBD1 matches at 10 bases. The length of the CDR3 is 14 residues. Germline assignment: CDR1 LNHDA and CDR2 SQIVND (reference sequence). J gave up 0 bases and V 9 bases, and 4 bases lay outside the gene matches. The CDR3 bases are TGTGCCAGCACAGGGACAGGGGCTAACTATGGCTACACCTTC. Its translation is CASTGTGANYGYTF.

V usage is TRBV30 and J usage is TRBJ1-1, with no clear D. The V gene's germline CDR1 is GTSNPN and CDR2 SVGIG (reference sequence). The ends were cut back, 8 bases at V and 7 bases at J, with 17 bases in the middle. CDR3 size: 12 residues. The CDR3 spells CAGNPGLHEAFF. The CDR3 nucleotides read TGTGCCGGAAATCCGGGGTTACATGAAGCTTTCTTT.

This chain connects TRBV5-1 to TRBJ2-7; 9 nucleotides align to TRBD1. The trim removed 4 bases at V and 7 bases at J, leaving 15 bases unmatched. CDR1 and CDR2 from the germline V gene are SGHRS and YFSETQ. The CDR3 sequence is 16 residues long. Here the CDR3 reads CASSPLRGQGQREQYF. CDR3 bases: TGCGCCAGCAGCCCTCTGCGGGGACAGGGACAAAGAGAGCAGTACTTC.

The chain combines TRBV30 with TRBJ1-6; TRBD1 aligns across 9 bases. CDR3 length: 14 amino acids. Germline CDR1 GTSNPN, CDR2 SVGIG (reference sequence). Trimming cost V 1 base and J 9 bases; bases outside gene matches: 4. CDR3 amino acids: CAWSARTGVSPLHF. In nucleotides, the CDR3 is TGTGCCTGGAGTGCAAGGACAGGGGTTTCACCCCTCCACTTT. Complete variable domain (other parts from reference TRBV30 and TRBJ1-6): SQTIHQWPATLVQPVGSPLSLECTVEGTSNPNLYWYRQAAGRGLQLLFYSVGIGQISSEVPQNLSASRPQDRQFILSSKKLLLSDSGFYLCAWSARTGVSPLHFGNGTRLTVT.

The V call is TRBV24-1, the J call TRBJ1-5, with D uncertain. Germline V CDR1 and CDR2: KGHDR, SFDVKD. The CDR3 sequence is 12 residues long. Trimming cost V 4 bases and J 8 bases, with 8 bases left between them. The CDR3 reads CATSDPGEPQHF. As DNA, the CDR3 is TGTGCCACCAGTGACCCCGGGGAGCCCCAGCATTTT.

The chain couples TRBV13 to TRBJ1-1; tentatively, D is TRBD1 (5 bases). Trimming took off 6 bases at V and 1 base at J, with 12 bases between the two ends. Per the germline V gene, CDR1 is PRHDT and CDR2 is FYEKMQ (reference sequence). This CDR3 contains 14 residues. DNA of the CDR3: TGTGCCAGCAGTACTGGCGGGGCGAACACTGAAGCTTTCTTT. Amino acids: CASSTGGANTEAFF.

This clone was seen repeatedly, ten times or more. The chain carries TRBV11-1 and TRBJ2-7; 7 nucleotides align to TRBD2. V was pared by 2 bases and J by 4 bases, with 8 bases of the junction left unmatched. Germline V gene lookup returns CDR1 SGHAT and CDR2 FQDESV (reference sequence). The CDR3 spans 15 residues. CDR3 sequence (DNA): TGTGCCAGCAGCTTAAGGGAGGGGAGATTTTACGAGCAGTACTTC. This codes for CASSLREGRFYEQYF.

The chain links TRBV2 to TRBJ2-7; TRBD1 might be the D (5 bases). Trimming shortened V by 5 bases and J by 12 bases, and 14 bases separated the two germline ends. Germline CDR1 is SNHLY and CDR2 is FYNNEI. The CDR3 consists of 11 residues. CDR3 sequence (DNA): TGTGCCAGCAGTATGGACATCTCGGGGTACTTC. Translating gives CASSMDISGYF.

The chain uses TRBV11-2 and TRBJ2-7; TRBD2 might be the D (6 bases). This CDR3 contains 14 residues. The ends were cut back, 2 bases at V and 5 bases at J, with 13 bases in the middle. The germline CDR1 and CDR2 sequences are SGHAT and FQNNGV. The CDR3 nucleotides are TGTGCCAGCAGCTTATCGCTAGCGCAGGACGAGCAGTACTTC. Translation: CASSLSLAQDEQYF.

This chain's CDR3 is CASSLSSGPYEQYF. The CDR3 bases are TGCGCCAGCAGCTTGTCTAGCGGGCCCTACGAGCAGTACTTC. The chain uses TRBV5-1 and TRBJ2-7; 8 nucleotides match TRBD2. From germline, CDR1 is SGHRS and CDR2 YFSETQ. The CDR3 runs to 14 residues. Germline trimming cut 1 base from V and 2 bases from J; bases unmatched to any gene: 2. Combining the CDR3 with reference TRBV5-1 and TRBJ2-7 gives the whole variable domain KAGVTQTPRYLIKTRGQQVTLSCSPISGHRSVSWYQQTPGQGLQFLFEYFSETQRNKGNFPGRFSGRQFSNSRSEMNVSTLELGDSALYLCASSLSSGPYEQYFGPGTRLTVT.

The CDR3 DNA sequence: TGTGCCACCAGTGATAGGAGCGGGATCACCACAGATACGCAGTATTTT. It yields the protein CATSDRSGITTDTQYF. The rearrangement links TRBV24-1 to TRBJ2-3, with 7 bases matching TRBD2. The CDR3 covers 16 residues. Germline CDR1 and CDR2: KGHDR and SFDVKD. With 3 bases clipped from V and 2 bases from J, the junction kept 7 bases outside the gene matches.

The chain joins TRBV5-6 to TRBJ2-3; 10 bases match TRBD2. V gave up 0 bases and J gave up 1 base; unmatched junction bases: 5. From germline, CDR1 is SGHDT and CDR2 YYEEEE. The CDR3 spans 17 residues. The CDR3 region is CASSLGLAGARTDTQYF. The CDR3 coding sequence is TGTGCCAGCAGCTTGGGGCTAGCGGGGGCCCGCACAGATACGCAGTATTTT.

This chain joins TRBV11-3 and TRBJ2-7; the match to TRBD2 covers 7 bases. Trimming removed 3 bases from V and 3 bases from J; junction bases left unmatched: 17. CDR1 and CDR2 from the germline V gene are SGHNT and YENEEA. This CDR3 has 18 amino acids. CDR3: CASSLGLRHREIYYEQYF. As DNA, the CDR3 is TGTGCCAGCAGCTTGGGACTAAGACACCGAGAAATATACTACGAGCAGTACTTC.